This T cell receptor beta chain originates from a study of CD8+CD57+ T cells in acquired aplastic anemia. Study as a whole: The sorted CD4+ and CD8+ cells yielded an average roughly 3 ug of DNA. Whole-study results and caveats: For CD8+ Simpson's diversity, patients and controls showed no significant difference.

Trimming removed 2 bases from V and 11 bases from J, with 12 bases in between. The CDR3 runs to 12 residues. The germline gives CDR1 SGHDN, CDR2 FVKESK. This clonotype appeared many times. Antigen specificity is unknown. Genomic DNA was employed as the template in profiling TCR beta VDJ and CDR3. TCRdb reanalysed the reads using MiXCR and keeps one entry per CDR3 protein. The sample yields under 500,000 distinct CDR3 sequences, about a third seen once. Patients who underwent sequencing had shown CD8+CD57+ cell expansion by flow cytometry. The receptor comes from a human donor with aplastic anemia. This chain uses TRBV14 with TRBJ1-2; D not certain. Sample: sorted CD4+, CD8+, or CD8+CD57+ T cells (not recorded which) from PBMCs. This chain's CDR3 is CASSQIGPYYTF. In nucleotides, the CDR3 is TGTGCCAGCAGCCAAATAGGACCTTATTACACCTTC.